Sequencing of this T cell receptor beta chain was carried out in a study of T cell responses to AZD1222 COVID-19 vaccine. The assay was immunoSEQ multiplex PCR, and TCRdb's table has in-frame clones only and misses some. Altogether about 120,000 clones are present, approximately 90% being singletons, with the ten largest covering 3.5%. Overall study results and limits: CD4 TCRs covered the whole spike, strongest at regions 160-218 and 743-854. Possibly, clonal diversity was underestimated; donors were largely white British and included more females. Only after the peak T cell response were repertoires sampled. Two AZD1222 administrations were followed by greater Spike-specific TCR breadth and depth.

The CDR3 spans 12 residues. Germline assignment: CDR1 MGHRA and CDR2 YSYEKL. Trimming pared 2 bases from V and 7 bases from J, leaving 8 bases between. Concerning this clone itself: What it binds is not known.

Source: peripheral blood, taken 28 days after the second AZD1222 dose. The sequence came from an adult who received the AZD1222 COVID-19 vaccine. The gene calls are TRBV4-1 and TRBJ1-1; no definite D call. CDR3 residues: CASSQTHSEAFF. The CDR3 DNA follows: TGCGCCAGCAGCCAAACCCACAGTGAAGCTTTCTTT.